These 2 T cell receptor beta chains share one sample of origin, sequenced in a study of T cell responses to AZD1222 COVID-19 vaccine. Produced via immunoSEQ multiplex PCR; TCRdb's table is partial and in-frame only. The data contain more than 140,000 clones, approximately 89% of them singletons. Sample: peripheral blood, taken on day 0 of AZD1222 vaccination. These receptors were collected from an adult in good health.

This chain connects TRBV7-2 to TRBJ2-7, with 7 nucleotides matching TRBD1. V was pared by 4 bases and J by 2 bases, with 5 bases of the junction left unmatched. CDR1 and CDR2 (germline): SGHTA, FQGNSA. The CDR3 length is 14 residues. CDR3 bases: TGTGCCAGCAGCTCGACAGGGCCGACCTACGAGCAGTACTTC. Its translation is CASSSTGPTYEQYF.

This chain connects TRBV7-8 to TRBJ2-7, with 7 bases lining up with TRBD1. Germline CDR1 SGHVS, CDR2 FQNEAQ. The CDR3 runs 16 residues. J lost 3 bases, V lost 5 bases, and 13 bases had no gene match. The DNA for the CDR3 is TGTGCCAGCAGCCCAAGGGGAAGGGGGCTGGGCTACGAGCAGTACTTC. Translation: CASSPRGRGLGYEQYF.